The T cell receptor beta chain described here comes from a study of blood T cell repertoires in COVID-19. Study processing details: The assay estimated nucleated cells by amplifying reference gene primers. Produced via immunoSEQ multiplex PCR; TCRdb's table is partial and in-frame only. Clone size and V and J calls were adopted from that table, with D and trimming inferred from the DNA. The sample includes around 75,000 clones, 60% to 85% of them seen just once. Germline V lookup: CDR1 MNHNY, CDR2 SVGAGI (reference sequence). J was trimmed by 4 bases and V by 2 bases; bases with no gene match: 9. This CDR3 has 16 residues.

The sequence was collected from a woman aged 80 or over with active or convalescent COVID-19. V is TRBV6-6 and J is TRBJ2-3, with 7 bases lining up with TRBD2. The sequenced sample consisted of peripheral blood. This chain's CDR3 is CASSYQTSRISDTQYF. For the CDR3, the DNA is TGTGCCAGCAGTTACCAGACTAGCAGGATATCAGATACGCAGTATTTT.